The present T cell receptor beta chain was sequenced within a study of molecular identifiers for immune sequencing clone quantification. With 10 bases clipped from V and 0 bases from J, the junction kept 13 bases outside the gene matches. The length of the CDR3 is 16 residues. Germline CDR1 reads ENHRY; CDR2 reads SYGVKD. TCRdb redid the calling of the PCR reads with MiXCR, one entry per CDR3 protein. This sample has more than 250,000 distinct CDR3 sequences, with about a fifth found just once. Sequencing was done on a sample of naive CD8+ T cells from blood, with Jurkat cell RNA spiked in. Subset specified: FACS-sorted CD8+CD4-CCR7+CD45RA+ naive T cells. V usage is TRBV10-3 and J usage is TRBJ2-3; TRBD2 agrees at 7 bases. This TCR came from a human donor in good health. Some libraries in this study had Jurkat cell RNA spiked in. CDR3 DNA sequence: TGTGCCACCCACCCCGGGGAGGGATGGAGCACAGATACGCAGTATTTT. Translating it yields CATHPGEGWSTDTQYF.